These 9 T cell receptor beta chains were sequenced from one sample in a study of CD8+ T cells in alopecia areata. Noted treatment: oral pan-JAK inhibitor, 5-10 mg twice daily. In each case, RNA was isolated and then reverse transcribed into cDNA as the sequencing template. Clones were sequenced by immunoSEQ multiplex PCR, and TCRdb holds only the in-frame ones, with some missing. The repertoire consists of around 270,000 clones, with roughly 64% occurring once and the leading ten covering 1.8%. The sequences come from CD4+ T cells sorted from blood, collected at week 24, from a patient treated with tofacitinib. Every receptor here comes from a human donor with alopecia areata.

V and J are TRBV23-1 and TRBJ2-7, with D tentatively TRBD1 or TRBD2 (5 bases each). TRBV23-1 is designated an ORF whose function remains uncertain. V shed 10 bases and J shed 2 bases, with 9 bases lying between them. CDR3 length: 11 amino acids. The CDR3 DNA follows: TGCGCCACCCGGGACCCCTACGAGCAGTACTTC. This sequence encodes CATRDPYEQYF.

The chain employs TRBV30 and TRBJ2-2, with 8 nucleotides matching TRBD2. J lost 7 bases, V lost 8 bases, and 15 bases had no gene match. The CDR3 totals 15 residues. Germline V lookup: CDR1 GTSNPN, CDR2 SVGIG (reference sequence). In nucleotides, the CDR3 is TGTGCCAGCTCCTGGTTAGCGGGGTCCGACGGGGAGCTGTTTTTT. Translating it yields CASSWLAGSDGELFF. The variable domain in full, completed from reference TRBV30 and TRBJ2-2, reads SQTIHQWPATLVQPVGSPLSLECTVEGTSNPNLYWYRQAAGRGLQLLFYSVGIGQISSEVPQNLSASRPQDRQFILSSKKLLLSDSGFYLCASSWLAGSDGELFFGEGSRLTVL.

The chain links TRBV12-5 to TRBJ2-3; D gene uncertain. Germline assignment: CDR1 LGHNT and CDR2 FRNRAP. The V end was cut by 2 bases, the J end by 5 bases, with 5 bases between. This CDR3 is 12 amino acids long. CDR3 sequence: CASGLFRDTQYF. The CDR3 DNA reads as TGTGCTAGTGGTTTGTTCAGAGATACGCAGTATTTT. Supplemented by reference TRBV12-5 and TRBJ2-3, the full variable domain reads DARVTQTPRHKVTEMGQEVTMRCQPILGHNTVFWYRQTMMQGLELLAYFRNRAPLDDSGMPKDRFSAEMPDATLATLKIQPSEPRDSAVYFCASGLFRDTQYFGPGTRLTVL.

V and J are TRBV30 and TRBJ1-1; D gene unclear. Germline V gene data show CDR1 as GTSNPN and CDR2 as SVGIG (reference sequence). The CDR3 length is 13 residues. V dropped 4 bases and J dropped 5 bases, with 14 bases sitting between them. CDR3 protein: CAWKKMSRTEAFF. The DNA of the CDR3 is TGTGCCTGGAAGAAAATGTCTAGGACTGAAGCTTTCTTT.

The CDR3 region has the DNA TGTGCCAGCAGTGGAAACCGTGGACGTAATGAGCAGTTCTTC. Its translation: CASSGNRGRNEQFF. The J gene is TRBJ2-1, the V gene TRBV7-2; the D is unclear. Germline assignment: CDR1 SGHTA and CDR2 FQGNSA. V was trimmed by 6 bases and J by 7 bases, leaving 16 bases between them. CDR3 length equals 14 residues.

The chain links TRBV25-1 to TRBJ1-5, with D uncertain. In germline, CDR1 is MGHDK, CDR2 SYGVNS. The CDR3 contains 15 residues. Trimming removed 7 bases at V and 3 bases at J, with 16 bases between. The CDR3 region is CASTVFQVPNQPQHF. In DNA form, the CDR3 reads TGTGCCAGCACAGTCTTCCAGGTCCCCAATCAGCCCCAGCATTTT.

This chain links TRBV30 with TRBJ2-5; perhaps TRBD1 as D (6 bases). The CDR3 spans 14 residues. Looked up from germline, CDR1 is GTSNPN and CDR2 is SVGIG (reference sequence). V was pared by 0 bases and J by 5 bases, with 13 bases between. CDR3 DNA sequence: TGTGCCTGGAGTGTGGGGGCCCTGGAGGAGACCCAGTACTTC. Amino acids: CAWSVGALEETQYF.

This chain's CDR3 is CASQWGFYEQYF. Here the CDR3 DNA reads TGTGCCTCCCAATGGGGGTTCTACGAGCAGTACTTC. The rearrangement uses TRBV30 and TRBJ2-7; D is possibly TRBD1 or TRBD2 (5 bases each). The CDR3 spans 12 residues. Trimming pared 7 bases from V and 3 bases from J, leaving 13 bases between. The V gene's germline CDR1 is GTSNPN and CDR2 SVGIG (reference sequence).

This clone was observed a few times. The chain employs TRBV27 and TRBJ1-1, with a weak D call TRBD1 (6 bases). Germline V gene data show CDR1 as MNHEY and CDR2 as SMNVEV (reference sequence). CDR3 size: 15 residues. Trimming stripped 0 bases from V and 4 bases from J, with 12 bases between. The DNA for the CDR3 is TGTGCCAGCAGTTTATCCGGACAGTTGGGCACTGAAGCTTTCTTT. This encodes CASSLSGQLGTEAFF.